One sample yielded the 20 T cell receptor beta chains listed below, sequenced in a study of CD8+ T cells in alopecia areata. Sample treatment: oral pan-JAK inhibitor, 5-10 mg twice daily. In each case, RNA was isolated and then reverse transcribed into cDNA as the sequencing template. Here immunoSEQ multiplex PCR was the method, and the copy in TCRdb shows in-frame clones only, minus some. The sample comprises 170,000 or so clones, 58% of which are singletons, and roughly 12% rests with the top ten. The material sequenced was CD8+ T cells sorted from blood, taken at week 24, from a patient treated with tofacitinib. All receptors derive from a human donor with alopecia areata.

In DNA, the CDR3 is TGTGCCAGCAGTTTAGTTGGAGATACGCAGTATTTT. It encodes CASSLVGDTQYF. The rearrangement joins TRBV27 to TRBJ2-3; D not resolved. The germline CDR1 and CDR2 sequences are MNHEY and SMNVEV (reference sequence). CDR3 size: 12 residues. Trimming shortened V by 2 bases and J by 5 bases, and 5 bases separated the two germline ends.

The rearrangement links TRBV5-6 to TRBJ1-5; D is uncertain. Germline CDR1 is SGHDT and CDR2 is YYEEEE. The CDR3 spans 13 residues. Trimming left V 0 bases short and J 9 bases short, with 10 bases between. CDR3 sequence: CASSLEGRWPQHF. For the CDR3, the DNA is TGTGCCAGCAGCTTGGAAGGGCGGTGGCCCCAGCATTTT.

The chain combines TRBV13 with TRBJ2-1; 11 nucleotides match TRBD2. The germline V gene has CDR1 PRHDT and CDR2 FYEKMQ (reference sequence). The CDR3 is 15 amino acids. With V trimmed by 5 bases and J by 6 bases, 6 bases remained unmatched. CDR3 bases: TGTGCCAGCAGCCTACCTAGCGGGGGGCGCAATGAGCAGTTCTTC. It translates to CASSLPSGGRNEQFF.

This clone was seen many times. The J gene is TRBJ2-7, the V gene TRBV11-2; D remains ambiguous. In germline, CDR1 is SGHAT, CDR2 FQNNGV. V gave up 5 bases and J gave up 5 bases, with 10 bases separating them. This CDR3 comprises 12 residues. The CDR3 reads CASSLQLDEQYF. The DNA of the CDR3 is TGTGCCAGCAGCCTACAGCTGGACGAGCAGTACTTC. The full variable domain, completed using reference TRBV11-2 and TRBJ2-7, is EAGVAQSPRYKIIEKRQSVAFWCNPISGHATLYWYQQILGQGPKLLIQFQNNGVVDDSQLPKDRFSAERLKGVDSTLKIQPAKLEDSAVYLCASSLQLDEQYFGPGTRLTVT.

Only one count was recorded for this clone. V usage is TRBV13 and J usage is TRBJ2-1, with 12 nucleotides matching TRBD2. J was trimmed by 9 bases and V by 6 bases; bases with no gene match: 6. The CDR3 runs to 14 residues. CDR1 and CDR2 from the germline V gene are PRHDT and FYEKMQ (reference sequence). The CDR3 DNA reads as TGTGCCAGCAGATCGACTAGCGGGGGTGTTGAGCAGTTCTTC. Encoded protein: CASRSTSGGVEQFF.

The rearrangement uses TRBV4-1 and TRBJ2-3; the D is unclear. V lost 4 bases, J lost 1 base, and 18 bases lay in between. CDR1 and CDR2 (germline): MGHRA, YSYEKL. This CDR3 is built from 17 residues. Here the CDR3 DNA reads TGCGCCAGCAGCCTTAAAGGACCCGACCGGGGCACAGATACGCAGTATTTT. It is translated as CASSLKGPDRGTDTQYF.

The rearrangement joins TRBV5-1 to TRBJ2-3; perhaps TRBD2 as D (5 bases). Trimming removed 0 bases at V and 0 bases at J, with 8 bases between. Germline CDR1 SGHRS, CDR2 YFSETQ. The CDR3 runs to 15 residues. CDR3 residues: CASSLELGSTDTQYF. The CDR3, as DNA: TGCGCCAGCAGCTTGGAACTAGGCAGCACAGATACGCAGTATTTT.

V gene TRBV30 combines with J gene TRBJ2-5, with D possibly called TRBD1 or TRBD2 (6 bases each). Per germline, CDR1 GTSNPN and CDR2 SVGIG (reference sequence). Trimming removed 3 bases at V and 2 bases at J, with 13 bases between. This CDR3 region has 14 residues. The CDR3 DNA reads TGTGCCTGGAGCCTAGGGGGAGGACAAGAGACCCAGTACTTC. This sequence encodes CAWSLGGGQETQYF.

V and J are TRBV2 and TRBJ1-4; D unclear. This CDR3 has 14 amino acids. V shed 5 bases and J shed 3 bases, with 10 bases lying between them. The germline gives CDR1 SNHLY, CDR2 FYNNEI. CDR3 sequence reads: CASSYASANEKLFF. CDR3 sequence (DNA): TGTGCCAGCAGTTATGCATCAGCTAATGAAAAACTGTTTTTT. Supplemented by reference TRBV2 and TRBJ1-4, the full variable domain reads EPEVTQTPSHQVTQMGQEVILRCVPISNHLYFYWYRQILGQKVEFLVSFYNNEISEKSEIFDDQFSVERPDGSNFTLKIRSTKLEDSAMYFCASSYASANEKLFFGSGTQLSVL.

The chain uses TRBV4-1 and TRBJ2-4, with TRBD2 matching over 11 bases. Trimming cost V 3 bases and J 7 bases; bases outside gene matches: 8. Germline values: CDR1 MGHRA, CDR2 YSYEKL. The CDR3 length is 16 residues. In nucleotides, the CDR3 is TGCGCCAGCAGCCATCCCGGGACTAGCGGAGATAACATTCAGTACTTC. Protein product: CASSHPGTSGDNIQYF.

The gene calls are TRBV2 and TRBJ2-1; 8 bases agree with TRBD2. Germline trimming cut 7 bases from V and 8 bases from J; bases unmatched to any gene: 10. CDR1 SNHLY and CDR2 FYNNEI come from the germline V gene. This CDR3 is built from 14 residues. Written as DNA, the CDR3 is TGTGCCAGCAAGGGCGGGGGGCCGTTAGATGAGCAGTTCTTC. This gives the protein CASKGGGPLDEQFF.

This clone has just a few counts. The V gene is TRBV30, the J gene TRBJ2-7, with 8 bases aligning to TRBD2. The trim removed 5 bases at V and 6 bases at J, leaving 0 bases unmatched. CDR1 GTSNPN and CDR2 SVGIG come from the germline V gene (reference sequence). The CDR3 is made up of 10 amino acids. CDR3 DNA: TGTGCCTGGGGGACTAGCGAGCAGTACTTC. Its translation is CAWGTSEQYF.

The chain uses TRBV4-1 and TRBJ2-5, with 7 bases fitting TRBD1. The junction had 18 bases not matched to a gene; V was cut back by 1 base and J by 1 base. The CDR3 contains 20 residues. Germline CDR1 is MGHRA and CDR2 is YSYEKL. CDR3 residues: CASSQVGGVDRVIRQETQYF. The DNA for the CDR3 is TGCGCCAGCAGCCAAGTTGGTGGGGTCGACAGGGTAATACGCCAAGAGACCCAGTACTTC.

The CDR3 DNA reads TGCGCCAGCAGCCACGGGACAGTATACGAGCAGTACTTC. Protein: CASSHGTVYEQYF. The gene calls are TRBV5-1 and TRBJ2-7, with 7 nucleotides matching TRBD1. Trimming removed 4 bases from V and 4 bases from J; junction bases left unmatched: 5. Per the germline V gene, CDR1 is SGHRS and CDR2 is YFSETQ. CDR3 size: 13 residues.

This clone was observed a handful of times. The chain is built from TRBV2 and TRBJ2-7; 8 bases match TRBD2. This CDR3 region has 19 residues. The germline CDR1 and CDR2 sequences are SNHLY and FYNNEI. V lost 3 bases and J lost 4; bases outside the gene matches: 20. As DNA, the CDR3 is TGTGCCAGCAGTGACCGTACGACTTATCGTAGCGGGGAAAAGTACGAGCAGTACTTC. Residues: CASSDRTTYRSGEKYEQYF.

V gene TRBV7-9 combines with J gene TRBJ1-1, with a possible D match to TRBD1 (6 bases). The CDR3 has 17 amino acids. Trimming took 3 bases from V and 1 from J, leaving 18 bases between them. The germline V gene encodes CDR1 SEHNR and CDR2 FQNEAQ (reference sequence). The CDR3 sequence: CASSLVPPTGPNTEAFF. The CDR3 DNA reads TGTGCCAGCAGCTTGGTCCCTCCGACAGGCCCGAACACTGAAGCTTTCTTT. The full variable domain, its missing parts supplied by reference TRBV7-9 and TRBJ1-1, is DTGVSQNPRHKITKRGQNVTFRCDPISEHNRLYWYRQTLGQGPEFLTYFQNEAQLEKSRLLSDRFSAERPKGSFSTLEIQRTEQGDSAMYLCASSLVPPTGPNTEAFFGQGTRLTVV.

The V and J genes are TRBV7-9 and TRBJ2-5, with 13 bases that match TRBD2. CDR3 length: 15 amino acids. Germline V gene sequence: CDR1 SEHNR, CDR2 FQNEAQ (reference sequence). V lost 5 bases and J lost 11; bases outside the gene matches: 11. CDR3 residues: CASSDGTSGAREQYF. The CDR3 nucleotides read TGTGCCAGCAGCGACGGGACTAGCGGGGCTCGAGAGCAGTACTTC.

The CDR3 DNA follows: TGTGCCAGCAGCCACCATCCAAATGAGCAGTTCTTC. Residues: CASSHHPNEQFF. The V call is TRBV14, the J call TRBJ2-1, with D hard to call. V lost 3 bases to trimming and J lost 7 bases, with 7 bases between them. This CDR3 comprises 12 residues. CDR1 and CDR2 (germline): SGHDN, FVKESK.

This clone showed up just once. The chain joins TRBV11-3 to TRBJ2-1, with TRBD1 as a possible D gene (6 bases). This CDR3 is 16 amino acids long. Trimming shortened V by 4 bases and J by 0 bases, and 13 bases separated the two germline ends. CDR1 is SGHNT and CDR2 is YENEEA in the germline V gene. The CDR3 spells CASSWGRGDSYNEQFF. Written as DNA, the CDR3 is TGTGCCAGCAGCTGGGGGCGAGGGGACTCCTACAATGAGCAGTTCTTC.

The CDR3 loop is CASSFSDTDTQYF. DNA of the CDR3: TGTGCCAGCAGTTTCTCAGACACAGATACGCAGTATTTT. The chain employs TRBV6-6 and TRBJ2-3; D is undetermined. The CDR3 has 13 residues. Trimming removed 4 bases at V and 2 bases at J, with 7 bases between. Germline assignment: CDR1 MNHNY and CDR2 SVGAGI (reference sequence).